This T cell receptor (beta chain) was sequenced during a study of blood T cell repertoires in COVID-19. Overall study context: Spain, Italy and the United States supplied samples that represented acute and convalescent COVID-19. From T cells, B-cell-depleted T cells, or PBMCs came the material, which was cDNA or gDNA.

CDR1 and CDR2 (germline): MNHEY, SVGEGT. The V gene end was trimmed by 6 bases and the J gene end by 4 bases; junction bases not matched to a gene: 13. The CDR3 runs 17 residues. In the authors' workflow: Nucleated cell number was recorded as an estimate derived from reference gene primer amplification. Repertoires were generated with immunoSEQ multiplex PCR, while TCRdb's copy carries only in-frame clones and drops some. That table is the source of V, J and clone size, and D and trimming were worked out from the DNA. The sample yields some 180,000 clones, 88% seen once. Specimen: peripheral blood. The chain links TRBV6-2 or TRBV6-3 to TRBJ2-2; 8 bases fit TRBD1. The clonotype comes from a man aged 45-65 years who had recovered from COVID-19. This chain's CDR3 is CASSQELKTGVTGELFF. Written as DNA, the CDR3 is TGTGCCAGCAGCCAGGAATTAAAGACAGGGGTCACCGGGGAGCTGTTTTTT.